The 28 T cell receptor beta chains reported below all come from one sample, sequenced in a study of early T cells in non-severe SARS-CoV-2 infection. TCRdb re-derived calls from the 5' RACE reads in MiXCR, one entry per CDR3 protein. The repertoire has 64,000 or so distinct CDR3 sequences, about 10% of them found once; the top ten carry about 2.7%. Material: whole blood, obtained at baseline. The receptors derive from an adult who was a healthcare worker with PCR-confirmed SARS-CoV-2 infection or an uninfected control (not recorded which).

The table lists this clonotype with a few counts. The CDR3 is CASSSTPNQPQHF. The DNA for the CDR3 is TGTGCCAGCAGTTCCACACCGAATCAGCCCCAGCATTTT. V is TRBV12-3 or TRBV12-4 and J is TRBJ1-5; D gene uncertain. V shed 4 bases and J shed 4 bases, with 8 bases lying between them. This CDR3 has 13 amino acids.

This sequence joins TRBV6-2 or TRBV6-3 and TRBJ2-6; D possibly corresponds to TRBD1 (6 bases). In germline, CDR1 is MNHEY, CDR2 SVGEGT. This CDR3 contains 15 residues. Between the trimmed V and J ends, which lost 7 bases and 1 base, there was a span of 11 bases. The CDR3 loop reads CASNLQGSGANVLTF. In nucleotides, the CDR3 is TGTGCCAGCAACCTACAGGGATCTGGGGCCAACGTCCTGACTTTC.

This chain joins TRBV7-9 and TRBJ1-1, with D possibly being TRBD1 (6 bases). CDR1 and CDR2 from the germline V gene are SEHNR and FQNEAQ (reference sequence). Trimming pared 4 bases from V and 3 bases from J, leaving 15 bases between. The CDR3 has 15 residues. The CDR3 protein is CASSYPGDQDTEAFF. The CDR3 region has the DNA TGTGCCAGCAGCTACCCAGGGGATCAGGACACTGAAGCTTTCTTT.

This clonotype was detected a few times. The chain is built from TRBV19 and TRBJ2-7, with 10 nucleotides matching TRBD2. V trimming: 6 bases; J trimming: 2 bases; junction bases outside the gene matches: 7. CDR3 length: 15 residues. Germline lookup yields CDR1 LNHDA and CDR2 SQIVND (reference sequence). This CDR3 is CASSPSGGRTYEQYF. CDR3 in DNA: TGTGCCAGTAGCCCTAGCGGGGGCCGCACCTACGAGCAGTACTTC.

This clonotype was picked up a small number of times. The chain joins TRBV20-1 to TRBJ1-2; no clear D gene. CDR3 length: 12 residues. Germline loops: CDR1 DFQATT, CDR2 SNEGSKA (reference sequence). V lost 3 bases to trimming and J lost 2 bases, with 7 bases between them. CDR3: CSARAANYGYTF. As DNA, the CDR3 is TGCAGTGCTAGGGCAGCCAACTATGGCTACACCTTC.

This clonotype was counted only a few times. V and J are TRBV30 and TRBJ1-2; no clear D. V was clipped by 3 bases and J by 8 bases, with 10 bases between them. CDR3 length: 11 residues. Germline assignment: CDR1 GTSNPN and CDR2 SVGIG (reference sequence). CDR3 loop: CAWRKHGGYTF. In DNA form, the CDR3 reads TGTGCCTGGAGAAAACACGGAGGCTACACCTTC.

This clonotype was observed a handful of times. The chain employs TRBV6-2 or TRBV6-3 and TRBJ1-4; 7 positions match TRBD1. Looked up from germline, CDR1 is MNHEY and CDR2 is SVGEGT. This CDR3 comprises 14 residues. V lost 8 bases and J lost 7; bases outside the gene matches: 10. CDR3 DNA: TGTGCCAGCCGAGGACAGGCGTATGTTGAAAAACTGTTTTTT. It codes for CASRGQAYVEKLFF.

This clonotype was seen ten or more times. A much larger clone lies one base from this, so it may be a read error. The chain has TRBV7-9 and TRBJ2-7, with D perhaps given as TRBD1 or TRBD2 (6 bases each). The V end was cut by 5 bases, the J end by 5 bases, with 13 bases between. The CDR3 is 13 residues long. Germline-derived CDR1 and CDR2 are SEHNR and FQNEAQ (reference sequence). CDR3 DNA sequence: TGTGCCAGCAGCATCAAAGGGGGGAACGAGCAGTACTTC. It is translated as CASSIKGGNEQYF.

This chain's CDR3 is CASSREVTFRMNTEAFF. The CDR3 bases are TGTGCCAGCAGCCGGGAAGTAACCTTTCGGATGAACACTGAAGCTTTCTTT. The V gene is TRBV14, the J gene TRBJ1-1; D unresolved. Per the germline V gene, CDR1 is SGHDN and CDR2 is FVKESK. The germline V and J ends were trimmed by 4 bases and 0 bases, with 18 bases remaining between them. This CDR3 is 17 amino acids long.

This clonotype was counted ten times or more. The chain links TRBV30 to TRBJ2-5; 11 nucleotides match TRBD1. This CDR3 is built from 16 residues. Losses at the gene ends were 1 base for V and 0 bases for J; bases not matched to a gene: 4. CDR1 GTSNPN and CDR2 SVGIG come from the germline V gene (reference sequence). The CDR3 reads CAWSGRTGGNQETQYF. The CDR3 nucleotides read TGTGCCTGGAGTGGACGGACAGGGGGCAACCAAGAGACCCAGTACTTC.

Many counts were recorded for this clonotype. This chain uses TRBV5-4 with TRBJ1-1, with 12 bases fitting TRBD1. Germline V gene data show CDR1 as SGHNT and CDR2 as YYREEE (reference sequence). The CDR3 runs to 14 residues. The V segment lost 4 bases and the J segment 6 bases; nucleotides outside the gene matches: 4. CDR3 in amino acids: CASSAGQGASEAFF. In DNA, the CDR3 is TGTGCCAGCAGCGCGGGACAGGGGGCTTCTGAAGCTTTCTTT.

This clonotype was counted a few times. The V gene is TRBV12-3 or TRBV12-4, the J gene TRBJ2-3; D is possibly TRBD2 (7 bases). The CDR3 has 15 amino acids. V was trimmed by 7 bases and J by 0 bases, leaving 14 bases between them. CDR3 DNA: TGTGCCAGCACTGAAGGGGGGGCTAGCACAGATACGCAGTATTTT. It translates to CASTEGGASTDTQYF.

Only a few counts were recorded for this clonotype. The chain carries TRBV5-1 and TRBJ2-2, with TRBD1 identical over 9 bases. Germline V gene lookup returns CDR1 SGHRS and CDR2 YFSETQ. The CDR3 is made up of 15 amino acids. J lost 5 bases, V lost 4 bases, and 6 bases had no gene match. The CDR3 DNA is TGCGCCAGCAGCGAACTACAGGGGGCTACCGGGGAGCTGTTTTTT. Translating it yields CASSELQGATGELFF.

This clonotype was counted ten times or more. This chain joins TRBV14 and TRBJ2-3, with a tentative D call TRBD2 (5 bases). The CDR3 covers 16 residues. Germline CDR1 and CDR2: SGHDN and FVKESK. The V and J ends lost 4 bases and 0 bases respectively, with 14 bases between them. CDR3 in DNA: TGTGCCAGCAGCCCAGGTTTCCGGACTAGCACAGATACGCAGTATTTT. Translated: CASSPGFRTSTDTQYF. The whole variable domain, filled in from reference TRBV14 and TRBJ2-3, reads EAGVTQFPSHSVIEKGQTVTLRCDPISGHDNLYWYRRVMGKEIKFLLHFVKESKQDESGMPNNRFLAERTGGTYSTLKVQPAELEDSGVYFCASSPGFRTSTDTQYFGPGTRLTVL.

The genes are TRBV30 and TRBJ1-2; D possibly corresponds to TRBD1 (5 bases). Germline CDR1 reads GTSNPN; CDR2 reads SVGIG (reference sequence). The CDR3 contains 13 residues. V was pared by 3 bases and J by 8 bases, with 16 bases between. The CDR3: CAWSPGTLPGYTF. In DNA, the CDR3 is TGTGCCTGGAGCCCTGGGACCCTGCCGGGCTACACCTTC. The full variable domain, its missing parts supplied by reference TRBV30 and TRBJ1-2, is SQTIHQWPATLVQPVGSPLSLECTVEGTSNPNLYWYRQAAGRGLQLLFYSVGIGQISSEVPQNLSASRPQDRQFILSSKKLLLSDSGFYLCAWSPGTLPGYTFGSGTRLTVV.

In its sample, this clonotype was seen a few times. The gene calls are TRBV12-5 and TRBJ2-1; D is undetermined. Germline V gene lookup returns CDR1 LGHNT and CDR2 FRNRAP. Trimming removed 1 base at V and 5 bases at J, with 6 bases between. The CDR3 covers 13 residues. The CDR3: CASGLDTDNEQFF. For the CDR3, the DNA is TGTGCTAGTGGTTTGGACACGGACAATGAGCAGTTCTTC.

In its sample, this clonotype was seen many times. The chain carries TRBV7-2 and TRBJ2-1, with 10 positions matching TRBD2. Trimming removed 1 base from V and 4 bases from J; junction bases left unmatched: 7. The length of the CDR3 is 17 residues. Germline CDR1 and CDR2: SGHTA and FQGNSA. This CDR3 reads CASSLVRAGGHYNEQFF. CDR3 nucleotides: TGTGCCAGCAGCTTAGTTCGAGCGGGGGGGCATTACAATGAGCAGTTCTTC.

This clonotype has more than one count but fewer than ten. J is TRBJ1-4 and V is TRBV6-5; 7 bases are a match to TRBD1. The CDR3 loop spans 14 amino acids. Losses at the gene ends were 6 bases for V and 8 bases for J; bases not matched to a gene: 9. Germline assignment: CDR1 MNHEY and CDR2 SVGAGI. The CDR3 reads CASRVGGGEEKLFF. The DNA for the CDR3 is TGTGCCAGCAGAGTAGGAGGGGGCGAAGAAAAACTGTTTTTT.

The rearrangement joins TRBV7-8 to TRBJ1-1; unclear D gene. This CDR3 spans 13 amino acids. Trimming removed 2 bases from V and 1 base from J, with 5 bases in between. CDR1 and CDR2 (germline): SGHVS, FQNEAQ. In nucleotides, the CDR3 is TGTGCCAGCAGCTTACAAGAGAACACTGAAGCTTTCTTT. As protein: CASSLQENTEAFF.

V and J are TRBV6-5 and TRBJ2-7; TRBD1 matches at 8 bases. This CDR3 is built from 15 residues. The germline gives CDR1 MNHEY, CDR2 SVGAGI. Losses at the gene ends were 2 bases for V and 4 bases for J; bases not matched to a gene: 7. The CDR3: CASSYTGTGPYEQYF. CDR3 DNA: TGTGCCAGCAGTTACACAGGGACAGGTCCTTACGAGCAGTACTTC.

This clonotype was counted at least ten times. V gene TRBV12-3 or TRBV12-4 combines with J gene TRBJ2-7; the D gene is possibly TRBD1 (5 bases). The CDR3 is made up of 14 amino acids. Between the trimmed V and J ends, which lost 3 bases and 6 bases, there was a span of 15 bases. CDR3 in amino acids: CASSFILRQGEQYF. In DNA, the CDR3 is TGTGCCAGCAGTTTTATCCTCCGCCAGGGCGAGCAGTACTTC.

V and J are TRBV20-1 and TRBJ2-5, with 8 bases matching TRBD1. CDR3 length: 12 amino acids. The ends lost 6 bases at V and 4 bases at J; junction bases unmatched: 4. The germline gives CDR1 DFQATT, CDR2 SNEGSKA (reference sequence). CDR3 in amino acids: CSARQGIETQYF. In DNA, the CDR3 is TGCAGTGCGCGACAGGGGATAGAGACCCAGTACTTC.

This chain links TRBV10-1 with TRBJ2-2; tentative D call: TRBD1 (5 bases). The germline CDR1 and CDR2 sequences are WNHNN and SYGVQD (reference sequence). V shed 6 bases and J shed 2 bases, with 10 bases lying between them. This CDR3 has 14 amino acids. The CDR3 sequence is CASSADSNTGELFF. DNA of the CDR3: TGCGCCAGCAGCGCTGACAGTAACACCGGGGAGCTGTTTTTT.

J is TRBJ1-1 and V is TRBV11-2; 7 bases are a match to TRBD1. This CDR3 region has 16 residues. The germline gives CDR1 SGHAT, CDR2 FQNNGV. Unmatched junction bases numbered 11, after V lost 5 bases and J lost 2 bases. CDR3 sequence (DNA): TGTGCCAGCAGCCCGAGGGCCGACAGGGCAAACACTGAAGCTTTCTTT. It codes for CASSPRADRANTEAFF.

This clonotype was found a few times. The V gene is TRBV18, the J gene TRBJ2-1, with D perhaps TRBD1 or TRBD2 (5 bases each). The CDR3 has 14 residues. V was clipped by 2 bases and J by 5 bases, with 10 bases between them. Per germline, CDR1 KGHSH and CDR2 LQKENI. CDR3 region: CASSPSQGDNEQFF. The CDR3 bases are TGTGCCAGCTCACCATCCCAGGGAGACAATGAGCAGTTCTTC.

This clonotype has just a few counts. The chain uses TRBV6-2 or TRBV6-3 and TRBJ2-2, with D uncertain. Deletions cut 6 bases from V and 3 bases from J, with 5 bases between. The CDR3 covers 12 residues. The germline V gene encodes CDR1 MNHEY and CDR2 SVGEGT. The CDR3 DNA reads as TGTGCCAGCAGGGCCCACACCGGGGAGCTGTTTTTT. This gives the protein CASRAHTGELFF.

This clonotype has more than one count but fewer than ten. J is TRBJ2-3 and V is TRBV6-1; the match to TRBD1 covers 8 bases. This CDR3 has 18 amino acids. Germline V gene lookup returns CDR1 MNHNS and CDR2 SASEGT. V was clipped by 8 bases and J by 0 bases; unmatched bases: 16. Here the CDR3 DNA reads TGTGCCAGCCCTATGGGAGCCAGGGGGCCGCGTAGCACAGATACGCAGTATTTT. Amino acid sequence: CASPMGARGPRSTDTQYF.

The chain recombines TRBV18 with TRBJ1-1; D is perhaps TRBD1 (5 bases). CDR3 size: 14 residues. Germline assignment: CDR1 KGHSH and CDR2 LQKENI. Trimming stripped 7 bases from V and 1 base from J, with 13 bases between. Here the CDR3 reads CASYTGTQNTEAFF. CDR3 DNA sequence: TGTGCCAGCTATACCGGGACCCAGAACACTGAAGCTTTCTTT.